This T cell receptor beta chain was observed in a study of CD8+ T cells in alopecia areata. This clone has only one observation. Following RNA extraction, reverse transcription yielded cDNA that acted as the sequencing template. Method: immunoSEQ multiplex PCR; TCRdb's copy keeps in-frame clones and lacks some. The sample holds roughly 130,000 clones, over 50% seen once. V shed 2 bases and J shed 4 bases, with 8 bases lying between them. Germline V gene sequence: CDR1 MNHNS, CDR2 SASEGT. The CDR3 consists of 13 residues. The sample here was CD4+ T cells sorted from blood, taken at week 0. The chain carries TRBV6-1 and TRBJ2-5; D is uncertain. The TCR originated in a human donor with alopecia areata. The CDR3 sequence: CASSEMEAETQYF. The DNA for the CDR3 is TGTGCCAGCAGTGAAATGGAAGCAGAGACCCAGTACTTC.